A selection of T cell receptor beta chains follows, all from one sample in a study of blood T cell repertoires in COVID-19. Measured with immunoSEQ multiplex PCR; TCRdb has only the in-frame clones, and not every one. In the table there are about 360,000 clones, 70% to 90% of which are singletons. The sequencing sample was made of peripheral blood. The receptors here all came from a woman between 55 and 75 years old with COVID-19, enrolled during active disease. CDR3s include the opening cysteine and the closing phenylalanine or tryptophan.

15 | TRBJ2-7 | TRBV7-8 | CASSFPGGHLYEQYF
16 | TRBJ1-6 | TRBV19 | CASRGVQRSYNSPLHF
14 | TRBJ2-3 | TRBV19 | CASSIEWSADTQYF
15 | TRBJ2-7 | TRBV11-3 | CASSSPGDRVYEQYF
16 | TRBJ1-5 | TRBV27 | CASSPLWAAGNQPQHF
14 | TRBJ1-1 | TRBV5-1 | CASSYDRANTEAFF
15 | TRBJ1-3 | TRBV5-4 | CASSPTDDGGNTIYF
12 | TRBJ1-3 | TRBV20-1 | CSASRRGDTIYF
12 | TRBJ1-2 | TRBV24-1 | CAVQGVGYGYTF
15 | TRBJ2-3 | TRBV3-1/TRBV3-2 | CASSQDPRAADTQYF
15 | TRBJ2-1 | TRBV5-6 | CASSSRDYLVNEQFF
16 | TRBJ2-1 | TRBV5-1 | CASSLGPLTGYNEQFF
13 | TRBJ1-1 | TRBV30 | CAWEVAENTEAFF
13 | TRBJ1-4 | TRBV27 | CASRRGPGEKLFF
17 | TRBJ2-1 | TRBV10-3 | CAIRSPLAGLGYNEQFF
16 | TRBJ1-1 | TRBV18 | CASSLMQGADYTEAFF
14 | TRBJ2-5 | TRBV5-6 | CASSSDRGEETQYF
14 | TRBJ1-4 | TRBV15 | CATTPTGVNEKLFF
12 | TRBJ1-2 | TRBV29-1 | CSVDGQGNGYTF
14 | TRBJ1-2 | TRBV28 | CASSPQPPPGGYTF
14 | TRBJ1-5 | TRBV27 | CASRQGYSNQPQHF
17 | TRBJ2-5 | TRBV4-1 | CASSQDQAPGQGATQYF
15 | TRBJ1-6 | TRBV7-3 | CASSMTGGGNSPLHF
14 | TRBJ2-1 | TRBV30 | CAWSVTGSYNEQFF
16 | TRBJ2-2 | TRBV5-4 | CASSLGRGRIAGELFF
12 | TRBJ2-7 | TRBV11-2 | CASSFQFSEQYF
12 | TRBJ2-3 | TRBV11-2 | CASSAPGQAQYF
14 | TRBJ1-2 | TRBV7-2 | CASSPAGSSRSYTF
12 | TRBJ1-1 | TRBV29-1 | CSVDRDVTEAFF
16 | TRBJ2-7 | TRBV6-6 | CASSYHENLQGYEQYF
14 | TRBJ2-1 | TRBV20-1 | CSASPGWTYNEQFF
13 | TRBJ1-2 | TRBV12-3/TRBV12-4 | CASSSTGIDGYTF
15 | TRBJ1-4 | TRBV2 | CASSADWLLNEKLFF
13 | TRBJ1-4 | TRBV19 | CATQREVDEKLFF
15 | TRBJ1-1 | TRBV6-5 | CASSSPGTANTEAFF
14 | TRBJ1-2 | TRBV7-3 | CASSLIGGAYGYTF
14 | TRBJ1-1 | TRBV6-5 | CASRYRSMNTEAFF
17 | TRBJ2-7 | TRBV4-1 | CASRQVGTGQRSYEQYF
13 | TRBJ1-2 | TRBV5-6 | CASSSGTGSGYTF
16 | TRBJ1-2 | TRBV9 | CASSVDSSGGTYGYTF
14 | TRBJ1-2 | TRBV6-2/TRBV6-3 | CASSPQQGNYGYTF
13 | TRBJ2-7 | TRBV6-5 | CALSAGQSYEQYF
15 | TRBJ1-1 | TRBV19 | CASRGQPPTDTEAFF
15 | TRBJ2-5 | TRBV6-6 | CASSLLAGPQETQYF